This T cell receptor (beta chain) was profiled in a study of T cell repertoires in cytomegalovirus infection. About the study: Public TCR beta signature analysis indicated the presence of both CMV infection and matching HLA type.

This CDR3 comprises 17 residues. Germline V gene lookup returns CDR1 SSHAT and CDR2 FNYEAQ (reference sequence). With V trimmed by 5 bases and J by 0 bases, 8 bases remained unmatched. Each CDR3 protein gets one entry after TCRdb re-called the reads with MiXCR. The sample yields about 130,000 distinct CDR3 sequences, 20% to 30% seen once. Study-wide points: There were HLA-C-restricted CMV-specific TCR beta clonotypes dominating the ex vivo response. Cumulative frequency of public TCR beta families picked out carriers of CMV plus the relevant HLA.

For this clonotype: Its antigen remains unidentified.

The chain couples TRBV7-7 to TRBJ2-2; TRBD2 agrees at 8 bases. The clonotype was recovered from a human donor in good health (CMV status not recorded). Some clones in this sample may be carry-over from other donors' samples. Material for sequencing was PBMCs, sequenced either directly or after in vitro stimulation (not recorded which). The CDR3 region has the DNA TGTGCCAGCAGCCCCCTGACTAGCGCGACGAACACCGGGGAGCTGTTTTTT. Its translation is CASSPLTSATNTGELFF.